This TCR beta chain was obtained from a study of cytomegalovirus exposure and HLA in healthy donors. Study-level results: Across all donors, roughly uniform sequencing depth was an assumption of the presence/absence analyses.

Regarding this clone: No antigen is known for it.

PCR amplification relied on 60 Vbeta primers (plus 13 Jbeta primers). Profiling relied on immunoSEQ multiplex PCR, and the TCRdb table lists in-frame clones only, not all of them. Among over 150,000 clones, 79% were seen once, and the ten largest hold approximately 1.5%. This CDR3 region has 14 residues. The V end lost 7 bases, the J end lost 4 bases, and 14 bases lay between the germline ends. The germline gives CDR1 LNHDA, CDR2 SQIVND (reference sequence). V gene TRBV19 combines with J gene TRBJ1-5; D possibly corresponds to TRBD1 (5 bases). The material sequenced was PBMCs. The sequence derives from a girl between 10 and 17 years old in good health and CMV-seropositive. The CDR3 spells CASTKGRQNQPQHF. CDR3 in DNA: TGTGCCAGTACGAAGGGCAGACAGAATCAGCCCCAGCATTTT.